The 27 T cell receptor beta chains given below trace back to one sample, sequenced in a study of technical replicates of blood from four donors. TCRdb's copy holds only in-frame clones and misses some; the assay was immunoSEQ multiplex PCR. The data show under 100,000 clones, 85% to 95% seen once. The sequenced material came from T cells isolated from PBMCs. The source is a human donor in good health.

The V and J genes are TRBV28 and TRBJ1-1, with a possible D match to TRBD1 (5 bases). Trimming cost V 8 bases and J 1 base, with 14 bases left between them. The CDR3 has 14 residues. Germline lookup yields CDR1 MDHEN and CDR2 SYDVKM. CDR3 loop: CASVYSGGNTEAFF. CDR3 bases: TGTGCCAGCGTTTATTCGGGGGGGAACACTGAAGCTTTCTTT. The entire variable domain, with the rest obtained from reference TRBV28 and TRBJ1-1, is as follows: DVKVTQSSRYLVKRTGEKVFLECVQDMDHENMFWYRQDPGLGLRLIYFSYDVKMKEKGDIPEGYSVSREKKERFSLILESASTNQTSMYLCASVYSGGNTEAFFGQGTRLTVV.

The rearrangement joins TRBV29-1 to TRBJ2-2; 10 bases are shared with TRBD2. Unmatched junction bases numbered 10, after V lost 6 bases and J lost 6 bases. The CDR3 is 15 residues long. Per the germline V gene, CDR1 is SQVTM and CDR2 is ANQGSEA. The CDR3 spells CSVGARLAGAGELFF. The CDR3 DNA is TGCAGCGTGGGGGCGCGGCTAGCGGGAGCCGGGGAGCTGTTTTTT.

For the CDR3, the DNA is TGTGCCAGCAGCTCGGGACAGGGGAACTATGGCTACACCTTC. Translation: CASSSGQGNYGYTF. This chain links TRBV7-6 with TRBJ1-2; 10 bases map to TRBD1. Germline CDR1 reads SGHVS; CDR2 reads FNYEAQ. Losses at the gene ends were 4 bases for V and 2 bases for J; bases not matched to a gene: 1. CDR3 length: 14 residues.

V gene TRBV28 combines with J gene TRBJ1-5; the D gene is possibly TRBD1 (5 bases). CDR1 and CDR2 from the germline V gene are MDHEN and SYDVKM. Trimming left V 6 bases short and J 3 bases short, with 6 bases between. CDR3 length: 12 residues. The CDR3 protein is CASRGPNQPQHF. The DNA for the CDR3 is TGTGCCAGCAGGGGGCCCAATCAGCCCCAGCATTTT.

The chain links TRBV19 to TRBJ2-1; TRBD2 is a possible D gene (6 bases). The CDR3 covers 17 residues. The V and J ends lost 2 bases and 3 bases respectively, with 17 bases between them. The germline CDR1 and CDR2 sequences are LNHDA and SQIVND (reference sequence). In nucleotides, the CDR3 is TGTGCCAGTAGTATACAAGGGACTGCCCTTGTCTACAATGAGCAGTTCTTC. Protein sequence: CASSIQGTALVYNEQFF.

V is TRBV29-1 and J is TRBJ2-1; the D gene is possibly TRBD1 (5 bases). CDR3 length: 12 amino acids. Trimming removed 1 base from V and 6 bases from J, with 7 bases in between. Germline loops: CDR1 SQVTM, CDR2 ANQGSEA. The CDR3 sequence: CSVEAQGNEQFF. CDR3 nucleotide sequence: TGCAGCGTTGAAGCGCAGGGCAATGAGCAGTTCTTC.

This clone was picked up one time. The rearrangement links TRBV2 to TRBJ2-2, with 10 bases matching TRBD2. This CDR3 contains 16 residues. Germline CDR1 and CDR2: SNHLY and FYNNEI. V lost 2 bases to trimming and J lost 7 bases; unmatched junction nucleotides: 7. The CDR3 region has the DNA TGTGCCAGCAGTGAACATCAGCGGGAGGGCATCGGGGAGCTGTTTTTT. This translates into CASSEHQREGIGELFF.

This chain joins TRBV19 and TRBJ2-2; tentatively, D is TRBD2 (7 bases). Germline V lookup: CDR1 LNHDA, CDR2 SQIVND (reference sequence). The CDR3 contains 14 residues. Between the trimmed V and J ends, which lost 11 bases and 4 bases, there was a span of 17 bases. CDR3 nucleotides: TGTGCCGGGGGGGGCGGGCCCGGCACCGGGGAGCTGTTTTTT. Protein sequence: CAGGGGPGTGELFF.

The rearrangement joins TRBV4-1 to TRBJ2-1; D uncertain. Germline CDR1 and CDR2: MGHRA and YSYEKL. The V end was cut by 1 base, the J end by 3 bases, with 13 bases between. The CDR3 spans 16 residues. DNA of the CDR3: TGCGCCAGCAGCCAAGTTAATCTATTGGTCTACAATGAGCAGTTCTTC. Protein: CASSQVNLLVYNEQFF.

The chain links TRBV2 to TRBJ2-7; the match to TRBD2 covers 9 bases. The J segment lost 2 bases and the V segment lost 5 bases, leaving 4 bases of the junction unmatched. Germline values: CDR1 SNHLY, CDR2 FYNNEI. The CDR3 is 14 amino acids. The chain's CDR3 is CASSLQREAYEQYF. DNA of the CDR3: TGTGCCAGCAGTCTCCAGCGGGAGGCCTACGAGCAGTACTTC. The entire variable domain, with the rest obtained from reference TRBV2 and TRBJ2-7, is as follows: EPEVTQTPSHQVTQMGQEVILRCVPISNHLYFYWYRQILGQKVEFLVSFYNNEISEKSEIFDDQFSVERPDGSNFTLKIRSTKLEDSAMYFCASSLQREAYEQYFGPGTRLTVT.

This chain connects TRBV5-1 to TRBJ1-2; D call uncertain. Trimming took off 4 bases at V and 5 bases at J, with 12 bases between the two ends. The CDR3 has 13 amino acids. The V gene's germline CDR1 is SGHRS and CDR2 YFSETQ. The CDR3 reads CASSTPTSYGYTF. CDR3 bases: TGCGCCAGCAGCACCCCTACTTCATATGGCTACACCTTC.

This chain's CDR3 is CASSIGQTEHTEAFF. The CDR3 bases are TGTGCCAGTAGTATAGGGCAAACCGAACACACTGAAGCTTTCTTT. This chain joins TRBV19 and TRBJ1-1, with D uncertain. V lost 1 base and J lost 3, with 12 bases in between. Looked up from germline, CDR1 is LNHDA and CDR2 is SQIVND (reference sequence). There are 15 residues in the CDR3.

J is TRBJ1-2 and V is TRBV19; no firm D call. Trimming cost V 5 bases and J 3 bases, with 13 bases left between them. This CDR3 is built from 14 residues. Germline V gene data show CDR1 as LNHDA and CDR2 as SQIVND (reference sequence). The DNA of the CDR3 is TGTGCCAGTAGTGTCGGTTCCGGGGACTATGGCTACACCTTC. Amino acid sequence: CASSVGSGDYGYTF.

The count of this clone is one. The chain couples TRBV2 to TRBJ2-7; maybe TRBD1 (5 bases). The ends were cut back, 4 bases at V and 2 bases at J, with 9 bases in the middle. This CDR3 is 13 amino acids long. Germline CDR1 SNHLY, CDR2 FYNNEI. In DNA, the CDR3 is TGTGCCAGCAGTGTTAGGACAACCTACGAGCAGTACTTC. It is translated as CASSVRTTYEQYF.

The rearrangement joins TRBV4-2 to TRBJ1-1; TRBD1 might be the D (5 bases). Trimming pared 0 bases from V and 0 bases from J, leaving 8 bases between. The CDR3 totals 15 residues. From germline, CDR1 is LGHNA and CDR2 YNFKEQ. CDR3 sequence: CASSQDPGLNTEAFF. The CDR3 DNA follows: TGTGCCAGCAGCCAAGATCCAGGGCTGAACACTGAAGCTTTCTTT.

The gene calls are TRBV13 and TRBJ2-1; D not resolved. Per germline, CDR1 PRHDT and CDR2 FYEKMQ (reference sequence). This CDR3 has 16 amino acids. Trimming took off 5 bases at V and 1 base at J, with 15 bases between the two ends. CDR3 nucleotide sequence: TGTGCCAGCAGCGGAGCTGGCGCGGAGTCCTACAATGAGCAGTTCTTC. This codes for CASSGAGAESYNEQFF.

This sequence joins TRBV7-7 and TRBJ2-1; TRBD1 is a possible D gene (6 bases). There are 13 residues in the CDR3. V lost 3 bases, J lost 5 bases, and 8 bases lay in between. Germline lookup yields CDR1 SSHAT and CDR2 FNYEAQ (reference sequence). The CDR3 is CASSFRQDNEQFF. The CDR3 nucleotides read TGTGCCAGCAGCTTTAGACAGGACAATGAGCAGTTCTTC.

The chain uses TRBV19 and TRBJ2-3; TRBD1 might be the D (6 bases). Germline loops: CDR1 LNHDA, CDR2 SQIVND (reference sequence). The CDR3 length is 15 residues. V was pared by 3 bases and J by 2 bases, with 12 bases between. The DNA for the CDR3 is TGTGCCAGTAGTATGGGGGCAGGCGACACAGATACGCAGTATTTT. It codes for CASSMGAGDTDTQYF.

V usage is TRBV6-5 and J usage is TRBJ1-5; D ambiguous. V was trimmed by 6 bases and J by 2 bases, leaving 11 bases between them. The CDR3 consists of 14 residues. The V gene's germline CDR1 is MNHEY and CDR2 SVGAGI. CDR3 nucleotides: TGTGCCAGCAGCTACACAGTTGGCAATCAGCCCCAGCATTTT. The encoded protein is CASSYTVGNQPQHF.

The J gene is TRBJ1-4, the V gene TRBV19; D unclear. The V end was cut by 3 bases, the J end by 2 bases, with 7 bases between. Per germline, CDR1 LNHDA and CDR2 SQIVND (reference sequence). CDR3 length: 14 residues. The CDR3 sequence is CASSIRGTNEKLFF. In nucleotides, the CDR3 is TGTGCCAGTAGTATCAGAGGGACTAATGAAAAACTGTTTTTT.

V and J are TRBV15 and TRBJ2-1; D is possibly TRBD2 (5 bases). In germline, CDR1 is LNHNV, CDR2 YYDKDF (reference sequence). CDR3 length equals 19 residues. V dropped 0 bases and J dropped 0 bases, with 18 bases sitting between them. The CDR3 loop is CATSRDHVYGVSSYNEQFF. The CDR3 DNA reads TGTGCCACCAGCAGAGATCATGTATACGGGGTCAGCTCCTACAATGAGCAGTTCTTC.

This chain links TRBV19 with TRBJ2-1, with D possibly matching TRBD1 (5 bases). This CDR3 is 13 amino acids long. CDR1 and CDR2 from the germline V gene are LNHDA and SQIVND (reference sequence). Trimming took off 3 bases at V and 4 bases at J, with 7 bases between the two ends. CDR3 sequence (DNA): TGTGCCAGTAGTATTTCAGGGTACAATGAGCAGTTCTTC. It translates to CASSISGYNEQFF.

This chain joins TRBV18 and TRBJ1-4, with 10 positions matching TRBD1. CDR1 is KGHSH and CDR2 is LQKENI in the germline V gene. The CDR3 has 15 amino acids. V trimming: 3 bases; J trimming: 8 bases; junction bases outside the gene matches: 6. CDR3 protein: CASSPPGQGKEKLFF. The DNA of the CDR3 is TGTGCCAGCTCACCGCCGGGACAGGGGAAGGAAAAACTGTTTTTT.

The rearrangement joins TRBV28 to TRBJ1-1; 9 nucleotides line up with TRBD1. The CDR3 covers 14 residues. Trimming cost V 4 bases and J 3 bases; bases outside gene matches: 3. Germline CDR1 is MDHEN and CDR2 is SYDVKM. In nucleotides, the CDR3 is TGTGCCAGCAGTTCGGACAGGGGATACACTGAAGCTTTCTTT. Its protein is CASSSDRGYTEAFF. The full variable domain, rest sourced from reference TRBV28 and TRBJ1-1, is DVKVTQSSRYLVKRTGEKVFLECVQDMDHENMFWYRQDPGLGLRLIYFSYDVKMKEKGDIPEGYSVSREKKERFSLILESASTNQTSMYLCASSSDRGYTEAFFGQGTRLTVV.

The chain combines TRBV27 with TRBJ2-1; 12 nucleotides match TRBD2. The trim removed 5 bases at V and 7 bases at J, leaving 9 bases unmatched. The germline gives CDR1 MNHEY, CDR2 SMNVEV (reference sequence). The CDR3 sequence is 16 residues long. Written as DNA, the CDR3 is TGTGCCAGCAGTCCTAGCGGGAGGGCCCAGGTTAATGAGCAGTTCTTC. Its protein product is CASSPSGRAQVNEQFF.

This rearrangement joins TRBV7-8 to TRBJ1-1; the match to TRBD1 covers 7 bases. J gave up 3 bases and V 5 bases, and 6 bases lay outside the gene matches. Per the germline V gene, CDR1 is SGHVS and CDR2 is FQNEAQ. CDR3 length: 14 residues. CDR3 loop: CASSAGQDHTEAFF. CDR3 DNA: TGTGCCAGCAGCGCCGGACAGGACCACACTGAAGCTTTCTTT.

V usage is TRBV7-3 and J usage is TRBJ2-7; 8 bases are a match to TRBD1. The CDR3 has 13 residues. Trimming cost V 5 bases and J 6 bases; bases outside gene matches: 6. Germline V CDR1 and CDR2: SGHTA, FQGTGA. Written as DNA, the CDR3 is TGTGCCAGCAGCACCGGACAGGGAAGCGAGCAGTACTTC. Amino acid sequence: CASSTGQGSEQYF.